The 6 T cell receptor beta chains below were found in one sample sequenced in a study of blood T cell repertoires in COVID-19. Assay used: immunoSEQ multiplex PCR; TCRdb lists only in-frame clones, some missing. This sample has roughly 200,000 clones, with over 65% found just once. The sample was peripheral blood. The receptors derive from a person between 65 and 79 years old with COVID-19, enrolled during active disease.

CDR3 in DNA: TGTGCCAGCAGCCTTACAGGGCGAGGAAACACCATATATTTT. The encoded protein is CASSLTGRGNTIYF. The rearrangement uses TRBV3-1 (or the pseudogene TRBV3-2) and TRBJ1-3; a weak D match, TRBD1 (6 bases). V was pared by 4 bases and J by 4 bases, with 11 bases between. From germline, CDR1 is LGHDT and CDR2 YNNKEL (reference sequence). CDR3 length: 14 amino acids.

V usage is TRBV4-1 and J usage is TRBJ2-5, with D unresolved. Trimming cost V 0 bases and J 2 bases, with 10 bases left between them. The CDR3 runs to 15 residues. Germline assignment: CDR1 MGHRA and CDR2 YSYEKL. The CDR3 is CASSQEDLPQETQYF. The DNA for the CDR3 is TGCGCCAGCAGCCAAGAAGACTTACCGCAAGAGACCCAGTACTTC.

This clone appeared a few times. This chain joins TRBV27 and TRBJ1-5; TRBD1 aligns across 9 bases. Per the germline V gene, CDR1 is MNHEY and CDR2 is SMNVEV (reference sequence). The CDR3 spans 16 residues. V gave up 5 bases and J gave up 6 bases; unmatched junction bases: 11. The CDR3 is CASSTLSGQGRQPQHF. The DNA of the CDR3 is TGTGCCAGCAGTACTCTTTCGGGACAGGGACGTCAGCCCCAGCATTTT.

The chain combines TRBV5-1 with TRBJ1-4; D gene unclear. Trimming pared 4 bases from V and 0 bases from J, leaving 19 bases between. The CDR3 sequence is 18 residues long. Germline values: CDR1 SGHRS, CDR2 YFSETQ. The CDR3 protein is CASSRMGADLATNEKLFF. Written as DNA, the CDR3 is TGCGCCAGCAGCCGTATGGGCGCAGATCTTGCAACTAATGAAAAACTGTTTTTT.

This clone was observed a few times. In DNA, the CDR3 is TGTGCCAGCAGCAAAGGAGACGAGCAGTACTTC. This sequence encodes CASSKGDEQYF. The chain carries TRBV6-5 and TRBJ2-7; D is unresolved. The V gene's germline CDR1 is MNHEY and CDR2 SVGAGI. The CDR3 runs 11 residues. Trimming pared 6 bases from V and 5 bases from J, leaving 8 bases between.

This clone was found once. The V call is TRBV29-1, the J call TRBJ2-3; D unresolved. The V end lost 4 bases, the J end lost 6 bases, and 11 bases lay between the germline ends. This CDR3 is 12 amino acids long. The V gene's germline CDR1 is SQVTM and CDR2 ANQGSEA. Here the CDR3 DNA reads TGCAGCGTTGTTCCATCCGAGGATACGCAGTATTTT. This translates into CSVVPSEDTQYF.